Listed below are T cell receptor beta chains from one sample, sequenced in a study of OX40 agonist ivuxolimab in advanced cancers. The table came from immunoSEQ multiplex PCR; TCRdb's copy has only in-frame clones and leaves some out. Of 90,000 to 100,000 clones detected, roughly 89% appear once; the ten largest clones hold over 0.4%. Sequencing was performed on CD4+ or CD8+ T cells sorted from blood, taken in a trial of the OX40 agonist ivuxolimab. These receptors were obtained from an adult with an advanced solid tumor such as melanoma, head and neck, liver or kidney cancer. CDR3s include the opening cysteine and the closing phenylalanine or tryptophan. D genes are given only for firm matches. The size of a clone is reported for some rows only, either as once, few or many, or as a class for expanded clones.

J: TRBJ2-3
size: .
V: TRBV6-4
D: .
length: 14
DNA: TGTGCCAGCAGCCCTCGTGGGGGGGCCGGTACGCAGTATTTT
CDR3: CASSPRGGAGTQYF

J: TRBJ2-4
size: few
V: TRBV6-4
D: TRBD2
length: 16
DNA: TGTGCCAGCAGTGACGGGCTAGCGGAGCACGGGAAAAACATGGACTTC
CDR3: CASSDGLAEHGKNMDF

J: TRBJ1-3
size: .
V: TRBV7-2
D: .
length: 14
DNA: TGTGCCAGCAGCTTGATTCCCACGGGGAACACCATATATTTT
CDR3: CASSLIPTGNTIYF

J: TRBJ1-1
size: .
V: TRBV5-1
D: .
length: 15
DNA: TGCGCCAGCAGTATACTCGGACAGTCGAACACTGAAGCTTTCTTT
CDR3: CASSILGQSNTEAFF

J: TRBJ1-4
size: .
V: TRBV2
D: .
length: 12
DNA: TGTGCCAGCAGGGGGGAAGGACACGACTTGATTTTT
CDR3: CASRGEGHDLIF

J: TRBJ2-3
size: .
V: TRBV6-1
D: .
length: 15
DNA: TGTGCCAGCAGTGAAGCAACTAGTGGACTTCTCGGGCAGTATTTT
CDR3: CASSEATSGLLGQYF

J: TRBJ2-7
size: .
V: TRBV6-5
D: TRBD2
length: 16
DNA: TGTGCCAGCAGTTACCTACTAGCGGGGGGCTCCTACGAGCAGTACTTC
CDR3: CASSYLLAGGSYEQYF

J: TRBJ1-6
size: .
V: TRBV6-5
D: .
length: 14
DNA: TGTGCCAGCAGTTCCATGGGGGGGAGTATACCCCTCCACTTT
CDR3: CASSSMGGSIPLHF

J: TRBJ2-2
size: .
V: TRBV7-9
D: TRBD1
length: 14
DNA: TGTGCCAGCAGCATGGACAGGGGGGCCGGGGAGCTGTTTTTT
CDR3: CASSMDRGAGELFF

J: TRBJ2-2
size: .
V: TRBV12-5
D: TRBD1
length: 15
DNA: TGTGCTAGTGGTTTGGGGGGACAGGGTTCTGGGGAGCTGTTTTTT
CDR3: CASGLGGQGSGELFF